This TCR beta chain was documented in a study of T cell responses to AZD1222 COVID-19 vaccine. Points from the study as a whole: The sample set comprised mostly white British donors with more females, and clonal diversity was possibly underestimated. At study baseline, merely roughly 6 AZD1222 recipients were seropositive. CD4 TCRs associated with vaccination spanned spike, dominating at 160-218 and 743-854.

From germline, CDR1 is SGHNT and CDR2 YYREEE (reference sequence). V dropped 2 bases and J dropped 4 bases, with 7 bases sitting between them. This CDR3 has 14 residues. Measured with immunoSEQ multiplex PCR; TCRdb has only the in-frame clones, and not every one. The table has approximately 100,000 clones, about 94% seen once. As for this clone: Its antigen remains unknown.

V and J are TRBV5-4 and TRBJ1-6, with D tentatively TRBD1 (5 bases). The sample here was peripheral blood, taken on day 0 of AZD1222 vaccination. The source of this sequence is an adult in good health. CDR3 residues: CASSLTGYNSPLHF. The CDR3 nucleotides read TGTGCCAGCAGCTTAACAGGATATAATTCACCCCTCCACTTT.